The following is a T cell receptor beta chain sequence with its context. All donors qualified as healthy HIV-negative adults and had experienced no recent acute infections or vaccinations. This was a deep-level run. Investigators spread the genomic DNA of each subset evenly over several immunoSEQ plates. Measured with immunoSEQ multiplex PCR; TCRdb has only the in-frame clones, and not every one. The profile shows 400,000 to 500,000 clones, 79% of them singletons. The sample is drawn from a study of shared clonotypes between healthy human individuals. The germline V and J ends were trimmed by 6 bases and 3 bases, with 18 bases remaining between them. This CDR3 comprises 15 residues. In germline, CDR1 is LNHDA, CDR2 SQIVND (reference sequence).

This TCR was sampled from a woman aged 40 to 50 in good health. Some clones in this sample may be carry-over from other donors' samples. Input material: PBMCs. The rearrangement links TRBV19 to TRBJ2-7; D unresolved. The CDR3 spells CASRIGVDGRYEQYF. The DNA of the CDR3 is TGTGCCAGTAGGATCGGAGTGGACGGGCGCTACGAGCAGTACTTC.